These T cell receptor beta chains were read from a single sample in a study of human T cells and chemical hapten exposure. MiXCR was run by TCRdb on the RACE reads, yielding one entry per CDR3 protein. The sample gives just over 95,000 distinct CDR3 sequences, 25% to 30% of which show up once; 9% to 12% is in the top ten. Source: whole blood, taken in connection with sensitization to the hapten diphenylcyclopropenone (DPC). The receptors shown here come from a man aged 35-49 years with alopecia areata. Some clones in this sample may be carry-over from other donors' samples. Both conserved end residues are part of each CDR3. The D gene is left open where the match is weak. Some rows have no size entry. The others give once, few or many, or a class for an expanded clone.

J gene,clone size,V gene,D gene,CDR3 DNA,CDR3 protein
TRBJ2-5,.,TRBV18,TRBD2,TGTGCCAGCTCAACTACTAGCGTTGGGACCCAGTACTTC,CASSTTSVGTQYF
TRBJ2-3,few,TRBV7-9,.,TGTGCCAGCAGTCAAACTATCACAGATACGCAGTATTTT,CASSQTITDTQYF
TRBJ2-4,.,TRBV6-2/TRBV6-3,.,TGTGCCAGCAGTTACCTGGGACTGATCAAAAACATTCAGTACTTC,CASSYLGLIKNIQYF
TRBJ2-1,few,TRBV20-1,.,TGCAGTGCTAGTCTGTCGGAGGGGCCCTACAATGAGCAGTTCTTC,CSASLSEGPYNEQFF
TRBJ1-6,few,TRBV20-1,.,TGCAGTGCTAGGGGACGGAATTCACCCCTCCACTTT,CSARGRNSPLHF
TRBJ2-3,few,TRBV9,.,TGTGCCAGCAGCGTTGGGGGCACAGATACGCAGTATTTT,CASSVGGTDTQYF
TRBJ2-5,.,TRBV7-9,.,TGTGCCAGCAGCTCCGCAAGGGGCGGGATAGAGACCCAGTACTTC,CASSSARGGIETQYF
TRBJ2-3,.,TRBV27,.,TGTGCCAGCAGAAGCCGTAGGGACACAAGCACAGATACGCAGTATTTT,CASRSRRDTSTDTQYF
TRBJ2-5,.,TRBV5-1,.,TGCGCCAGCAGCTTGATGACAGCCGGACAGACCCAGTACTTC,CASSLMTAGQTQYF
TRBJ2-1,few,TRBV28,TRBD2,TGTGCCAGCAGTTTCGGACTAGCGGGAGGGCTTACCTACAATGAGCAGTTCTTC,CASSFGLAGGLTYNEQFF
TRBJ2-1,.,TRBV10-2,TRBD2,TGCGCCAGCGGGGGGGGAACGGGAGGGGGTGAGCAGTTCTTC,CASGGGTGGGEQFF
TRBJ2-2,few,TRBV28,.,TGTGCCAGCAGCCCTGATGCGAGGGAGCTGTTTTTT,CASSPDARELFF
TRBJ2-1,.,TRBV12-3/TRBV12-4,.,TGTGCCAGCAGTCTAGGGGGTGTACAATACAATGAGCAGTTCTTC,CASSLGGVQYNEQFF
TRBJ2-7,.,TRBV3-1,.,TGTGCCAGCAGCCTAAGTCAGGGCGAGCAGTACTTC,CASSLSQGEQYF
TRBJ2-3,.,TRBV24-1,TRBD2,TGTGCCACCAGTGACACGGACAGGGATGAGACTAGCGGGAGTAGGGGAACAGATACGCAGTATTTT,CATSDTDRDETSGSRGTDTQYF
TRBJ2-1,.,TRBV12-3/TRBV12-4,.,TGTGCCAGCAGTTTTTTGGTGGAGCGCCCGTACAATGAGCAGTTCTTC,CASSFLVERPYNEQFF
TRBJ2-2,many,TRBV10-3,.,TGTGCCATCAGCCAGGACCCGAACACCGGGGAGCTGTTTTTT,CAISQDPNTGELFF
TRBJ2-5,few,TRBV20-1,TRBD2,TGCAGTGCTAGGGATCCGTTTACTAGCGGGCCCCTAGAGACCCAGTACTTC,CSARDPFTSGPLETQYF
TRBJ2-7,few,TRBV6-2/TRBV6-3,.,TGTGCCAGCAGTTACTCACGGTCCCGCTCCTACGAGCAGTACTTC,CASSYSRSRSYEQYF
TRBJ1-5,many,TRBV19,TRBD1,TGTGCCAGTGCCCGGACAGGGAGCAATCAGCCCCAGCATTTT,CASARTGSNQPQHF
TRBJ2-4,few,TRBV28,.,TGTGCCAGCAGTTTCTCGGCGGAACTAAACATTCAGTACTTC,CASSFSAELNIQYF
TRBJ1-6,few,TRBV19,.,TGTGCCAGTAGTATAGACGGGAGTTCACCCCTCCACTTT,CASSIDGSSPLHF
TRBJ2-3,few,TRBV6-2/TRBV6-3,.,TGTGCCAGCAGTTACGAAACAGGGGATACGCAGTATTTT,CASSYETGDTQYF
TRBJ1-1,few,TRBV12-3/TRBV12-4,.,TGTGCCAGCAGTTTTCAGTCAACAATGAACACTGAAGCTTTCTTT,CASSFQSTMNTEAFF
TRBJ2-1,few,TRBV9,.,TGTGCCAGCAGCCCTTGGGCTAGCGATGAGCAGTTCTTC,CASSPWASDEQFF
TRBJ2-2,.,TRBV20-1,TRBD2,TGCAGTGGACTAGCGGTGAACACCGGGGAGCTGTTTTTT,CSGLAVNTGELFF
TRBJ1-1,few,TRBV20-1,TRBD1,TGCAGTGCTAGGGGGACAGGGCACACTGAAGCTTTCTTT,CSARGTGHTEAFF
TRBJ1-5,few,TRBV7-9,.,TGTGCCAGCAGCTTAGGGTCACCAGTCAGTCAGCCCCAGCATTTT,CASSLGSPVSQPQHF
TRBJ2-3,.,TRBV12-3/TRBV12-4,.,TGTGCCAGCAGTTATTTGGATACGCAGTATTTT,CASSYLDTQYF
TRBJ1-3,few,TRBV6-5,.,TGTGCCAGCAGCCCGATGTGGGGGCGCCCAGAGGAAATATATTTT,CASSPMWGRPEEIYF
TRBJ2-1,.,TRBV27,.,TGTGCCAGCAGTTTATCACCAGGGGGGTATGAGCAGTTCTTC,CASSLSPGGYEQFF
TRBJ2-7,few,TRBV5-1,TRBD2,TGCGCCAGCAGTGCCGCGGGAGGATACGAGCAGTACTTC,CASSAAGGYEQYF
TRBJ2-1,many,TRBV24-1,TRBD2,TGTGCCACCAGTGTAGGGACTAATTACAATGAGCAGTTCTTC,CATSVGTNYNEQFF
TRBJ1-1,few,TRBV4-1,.,TGCGCCAGCAGCCACCGGGACAAAGACCAGATGAACACTGAAGCTTTCTTT,CASSHRDKDQMNTEAFF
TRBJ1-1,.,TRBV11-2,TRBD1,TGTGCCAGCAGCTTAGTGGGAGGGGGCGCGAACACTGAAGCTTTCTTT,CASSLVGGGANTEAFF
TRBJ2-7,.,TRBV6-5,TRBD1,TGTGCCAGCAGCTATTACCCAGACAGGGCGGTCGAGCAGTACTTC,CASSYYPDRAVEQYF
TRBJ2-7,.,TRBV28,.,TGTGCCAGCAGCTCCCCTTTCGGCGGTTCCTACGAGCAGTACTTC,CASSSPFGGSYEQYF
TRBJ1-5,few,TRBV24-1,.,TGTGCCACCAGTGATTCGAAAGGACGGCCCCAGCATTTT,CATSDSKGRPQHF
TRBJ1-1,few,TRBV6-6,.,TGTGCCAGCAGTTACGAGGGGCGGAACACTGAAGCTTTCTTT,CASSYEGRNTEAFF
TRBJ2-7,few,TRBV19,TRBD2,TGTGCCAGTAGCACCCCCCCGGTCGGACTAGACGGGATTTACGAGCAGTACTTC,CASSTPPVGLDGIYEQYF
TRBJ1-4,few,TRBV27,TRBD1,TGTGCCAGCAGTTTAACCCCTCGGGCAGGGGGCGGTTTTGAAAAACTGTTTTTT,CASSLTPRAGGGFEKLFF
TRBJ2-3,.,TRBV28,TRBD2,TGTGCCAGCAGCCAGAGGGGAGGGAGCACAGATACGCAGTATTTT,CASSQRGGSTDTQYF